The rows below give T cell receptor beta chains drawn from one sample of a study of blood T cells in healthy people across ages. Via MiXCR, TCRdb re-called the 5' RACE reads, giving one row per CDR3 protein. The sample has about 640,000 distinct CDR3 sequences; under 30% are singletons. The sequencing sample was made of blood. These receptors were taken from a woman over 75 in good health. Both conserved end residues are part of each CDR3. Some rows have no size entry. The others give once, few or many, or a class for an expanded clone.

v_gene,abundance,j_gene,CDR3aa
TRBV27,many,TRBJ2-7,CASRSTFYEQYF
TRBV3-1,-,TRBJ1-5,CASSQDSTGAQPQHF
TRBV20-1,-,TRBJ2-2,CSAEPPGAGGGTGELFF
TRBV15,many,TRBJ1-2,CATSRPGSYGYTF
TRBV7-6,many,TRBJ2-7,CASSPTTGVPYEQYF
TRBV5-4,few,TRBJ2-3,CASALDRGFIDTQYF
TRBV10-3,-,TRBJ2-1,CAIRPGGSNEQFF
TRBV7-2,many,TRBJ1-1,CASSLEGALDTEAFF
TRBV4-3,-,TRBJ2-3,CASSQDTSGTDTQYF
TRBV12-3/TRBV12-4,-,TRBJ2-7,CASSYPPWEQYF
TRBV6-2/TRBV6-3,many,TRBJ2-6,CASSYSTGEGTGANVLTF
TRBV7-2,many,TRBJ2-1,CASSLALAGDDEQFF
TRBV7-2,many,TRBJ1-2,CASSLNQGHGYTF
TRBV12-3/TRBV12-4,-,TRBJ2-1,CAGSSGTSEYNEQFF
TRBV7-9,many,TRBJ2-5,CASSRGLDGETQYF
TRBV18,-,TRBJ1-5,CASSSTGTGDQPQHF
TRBV9,few,TRBJ1-1,CASSARDRAPLVTEAFF
TRBV20-1,many,TRBJ2-7,CSARGNRDRVGYEQYF
TRBV12-3/TRBV12-4,many,TRBJ2-3,CASSFPAGQNTQYF
TRBV7-3,-,TRBJ2-2,CASSLTGQANTGELFF
TRBV18,-,TRBJ2-3,CASSPPGRITDTQYF
TRBV20-1,-,TRBJ2-7,CSANARSSYEQYF
TRBV11-2,many,TRBJ2-7,CASSFWRNEQYF
TRBV7-3,-,TRBJ1-2,CASSLDGQGRRDGYTF
TRBV3-1,few,TRBJ2-1,CASSFLDRYNEQFF
TRBV20-1,-,TRBJ2-3,CSARQTSGRPQYF
TRBV29-1,many,TRBJ1-5,CSVLQGGQPQHF
TRBV12-3/TRBV12-4,once,TRBJ2-3,CASRLRPDTQYF
TRBV6-5,many,TRBJ2-4,CASSYRFRAGGGRAKNIQYF
TRBV5-1,-,TRBJ2-1,CASSREVGYNEQFF
TRBV29-1,many,TRBJ2-3,CSVESAGDSQYF
TRBV6-6,-,TRBJ2-7,CASSFPGQGTPYEQYF
TRBV4-2,many,TRBJ2-7,CASSRIGQGGTYEQYF
TRBV7-9,-,TRBJ1-1,CASSRIGNEAFF
TRBV3-1,many,TRBJ2-6,CASSLRTGSSGANVLTF
TRBV6-1,many,TRBJ1-2,CASNPGTGLIGDYTF
TRBV10-2,-,-,CASRKDSSWETQYF
TRBV10-3,-,TRBJ2-5,CAIRAGTGGKETQYF
TRBV7-2,few,TRBJ2-1,CARSPGTGVVKTQFF
TRBV6-5,many,TRBJ2-5,CASSPGTGRGQETQYF
TRBV29-1,few,TRBJ1-1,CSASVAVNTEAFF
TRBV14,many,TRBJ2-7,CASSQNVGRTVSYEQYF
TRBV25-1,-,TRBJ1-5,CASSEWGNNQPQHF
TRBV7-2,few,TRBJ2-7,CASSFSGASEQYF
TRBV7-3,-,TRBJ1-6,CASSSGGGEGSPLHF
TRBV5-1,-,TRBJ2-2,CASSSRQGATGELFF
TRBV7-2,many,TRBJ1-2,CASSSDSRGYGYTF
TRBV7-6,-,TRBJ2-5,CASSQRQGAQGTQYF
TRBV28,-,TRBJ2-7,CASSPRDRGLDEQYF
TRBV6-6,many,TRBJ2-5,CASSYPQQNQETQYF
TRBV6-1,-,TRBJ2-7,CASGRSTGSSYEQYF
TRBV10-3,once,TRBJ2-3,CAISVRTTDTQYF
TRBV27,once,TRBJ2-1,CASSFSIGYELYNEQFF